The clone carrying this T cell receptor (beta chain) was seen a handful of times. A library of TCRbeta sequences, prepared with unique molecular identifiers, was generated. TCRdb reanalysed the PCR reads using MiXCR and keeps one entry per CDR3 protein. The sample contains almost 400,000 distinct CDR3 sequences, roughly 21% of which appear only once. The CDR3 runs to 12 residues. Germline V gene lookup returns CDR1 DFQATT and CDR2 SNEGSKA (reference sequence). Trimming cost V 6 bases and J 3 bases, with 12 bases left between them. The data belong to a study of T-cell reconstitution after alpha-beta-depleted transplantation in children.

This sequence was found in a human donor who donated a stem cell graft to a child with acute myeloid leukemia. The chain combines TRBV20-1 with TRBJ2-7, with D perhaps matching TRBD1 (5 bases). The input for sequencing was PBMCs from the stem cell graft donor, taken from the stem cell graft. The CDR3 protein is CSASSGFYEQYF. Here the CDR3 DNA reads TGCAGTGCCAGTTCAGGGTTCTACGAGCAGTACTTC.